Below are 22 T cell receptor beta chains sequenced from a single sample in a study of CD8+ T cells in alopecia areata (dated by TCRdb to the late 2010s). Libraries were made using the immunoSEQ multiplex PCR assay. RNA was extracted from all samples and reverse transcribed into cDNA as template for TCR sequencing. TCRdb retrieved this table from immuneACCESS and kept in-frame rearrangements only. Not all clones are present; in checked studies, unresolved V genes account for under half, and no reason is known for the remainder. This sample has 270,000 or so clones, none of them a singleton. Of the sample, roughly 1.2% is held by the ten largest clones. Cells from mouse cutaneous lymph nodes were pooled, stained for CD4, CD8alpha, NKG2D, NKG2ACE and other markers, and then sorted on a BD Influx. The material sequenced was CD4+ T cells sorted from a lymph node. These receptors were obtained from a C3H/HeJ mouse with alopecia areata. The strain's MHC haplotype is H2-k.

About this clone itself: Mouse gene names and germline throughout. The read stops 4 residues short of the end of the CDR3; the missing end is completed from the germline J gene. This sample also contains other DNA sequences that code for the same CDR3. The chain employs TRBV13-2 and TRBJ2-7; 11 positions match TRBD2. The germline V gene encodes CDR1 NNHNN and CDR2 SYGAGS (reference sequence). The CDR3 is 14 amino acids. CDR3 amino acids: CASGARTGGYEQYF. The sequenced CDR3 bases are TGTGCCAGCGGTGCAAGGACTGGGGGGTAT.

With respect to this clone: Gene names denote mouse genes. The DNA ends 3 residues before the CDR3 does, and the rest of the CDR3 is filled in from the germline J gene. The gene calls are TRBV19 and TRBJ1-6; 10 nucleotides agree with TRBD1. TRBJ1-6 is given ORF status, its function remaining uncertain. Trimming at V came to 6 bases and at J to 3 bases, leaving 6 bases not matched to a gene. This CDR3 comprises 16 residues. Germline V gene data show CDR1 as FNHDT and CDR2 as SITEND (reference sequence). Incomplete CDR3 DNA: TGTGCCAGCAAATCAGGGGACAGGGGCTATAATTCGCCC. This gives the protein CASKSGDRGYNSP. The full CDR3 reads CASKSGDRGYNSPLYF.

A note on this clone: Here the gene names and germline are mouse. From the germline J gene comes the end of the CDR3, since the read stops 4 residues before it. The chain has TRBV19 and TRBJ2-7, with 9 bases that match TRBD1. The CDR3 totals 12 residues. Germline V gene data show CDR1 as FNHDT and CDR2 as SITEND (reference sequence). Partial CDR3 DNA: TGTGCCATCAGGGACAGGGCTTAT. Residues: CAIRDRAY. The entire CDR3 protein reads CAIRDRAYEQYF.

As for this clone: The listed genes are named as in mouse. The read terminates 4 residues ahead of where the CDR3 ends, so the germline J gene completes it. The chain recombines TRBV31 with TRBJ2-5; 9 bases fit TRBD1. CDR1 and CDR2 from the germline V gene are GKSSPN and SITVG. The CDR3 is 15 residues long. The covered CDR3 bases are TGTGCCTGGAGCCGCTTTGGGACAGGGCGCGAC. It codes for CAWSRFGTGRD. The full CDR3 sequence reads CAWSRFGTGRDTQYF.

A remark on this clone: Gene labels here are mouse ones. The CDR3 end is not reached by the read, which stops 4 residues before it; the germline J gene fills it in. V is TRBV13-2 and J is TRBJ2-1; D perhaps matches TRBD2 (8 bases). Germline assignment: CDR1 NNHNN and CDR2 SYGAGS (reference sequence). This CDR3 has 16 residues. The covered CDR3 bases are TGTGCCAGCGGTGATGCAGGGGGGGGGCGCTTGGCT. It specifies CASGDAGGGRLA. The CDR3 reads in full as CASGDAGGGRLAEQFF.

In regard to this clone: These gene names are mouse names. The read ends 3 residues shy of where the CDR3 ends; the end is completed using the germline J gene. This chain joins TRBV13-3 and TRBJ1-6; D is perhaps TRBD1 (5 bases). TRBJ1-6 is marked as an open reading frame, function uncertain. The CDR3 consists of 13 residues. Trimming took off 5 bases at V and 7 bases at J, with 10 bases between the two ends. CDR1 and CDR2 (germline): NNHDY, SYVADS. The DNA read from the CDR3 is TGTGCCAGCAGGACAGACCCAAATTCGCCC. Its translation: CASRTDPNSP. The CDR3 as a whole reads CASRTDPNSPLYF.

As to this clone: Gene names are mouse gene names. The CDR3 end is not reached by the read, which stops 3 residues before it; the germline J gene fills it in. V is TRBV13-2 and J is TRBJ1-6; possible D gene TRBD1, 6 bases. TRBJ1-6 is an ORF, with its function uncertain. The V end lost 2 bases, the J end lost 9 bases, and 12 bases lay between the germline ends. Germline V gene lookup returns CDR1 NNHNN and CDR2 SYGAGS (reference sequence). There are 14 residues in the CDR3. The part of the CDR3 DNA that was read is TGTGCCAGCGGTGAGCAAGGGGGGCTTTCGCCC. This translates into CASGEQGGLSP. The entire CDR3 reads CASGEQGGLSPLYF.

As regards this clone: The gene names given are mouse names. CDR3 sequence: CASSLRQYEQYF. The part of the CDR3 DNA that was read is TGTGCCAGCTCTCTAAGACAGTAT. V usage is TRBV12-1 and J usage is TRBJ2-7; the D gene is possibly TRBD1 (5 bases). The CDR3 end is not reached by the read, which stops 4 residues before it; the germline J gene fills it in. The CDR3 contains 12 residues. Germline CDR1 SGHSN, CDR2 HYEKVE. Drawing the rest from reference TRBV12-1 and TRBJ2-7, the complete variable domain is DSGVVQSPRHIIKEKGGRSVLTCIPISGHSNVVWYQQTLGKELKFLIQHYEKVERDKGFLPSRFSVQQFDDYHSEMNMSALELEDSAMYFCASSLRQYEQYFGPGTRLTVL.

As to this clone: The gene names given are mouse names. With the read ending 4 residues before the CDR3 end, the germline J gene is used to fill in that end. Other DNA variants within this sample encode the same CDR3. The chain combines TRBV13-1 with TRBJ2-2; D is possibly TRBD2 (6 bases). Looked up from germline, CDR1 is NSHNY and CDR2 is SYGAGN. V lost 4 bases and J lost 0, with 7 bases in between. This CDR3 region has 14 residues. CDR3 residues: CASSPGANTGQLYF. CDR3 bases read: TGTGCCAGCAGTCCTGGGGCAAACACCGGG.

In its sample, this clone was seen a few times. Here the gene names and germline are mouse. The read terminates 4 residues ahead of where the CDR3 ends, so the germline J gene completes it. This chain uses TRBV13-2 with TRBJ2-3, with 7 bases matching TRBD2. Germline CDR1 and CDR2: NNHNN and SYGAGS (reference sequence). V gave up 2 bases and J gave up 1 base; unmatched junction bases: 1. The CDR3 spans 14 residues. The sequenced CDR3 bases are TGTGCCAGCGGTGAGACTGGGCGTGCAGAA. It translates to CASGETGRAE. The entire CDR3 sequence reads CASGETGRAETLYF.

This clone was picked up a small number of times. Gene names and germline match the mouse. The read is 4 residues too short to cover the CDR3 end, so that end is filled in from the germline J gene. The chain links TRBV19 to TRBJ1-1, with a possible D match to TRBD1 (6 bases). V was pared by 5 bases and J by 1 base, with 12 bases between. The germline V gene encodes CDR1 FNHDT and CDR2 SITEND (reference sequence). This CDR3 contains 14 residues. CDR3 sequence reads: CASRRGQQNTEVFF. CDR3 DNA (partial): TGTGCCAGCAGGAGGGGACAACAAAACACA.

In the case of this clone: Gene labels here are mouse ones. The DNA ends 4 residues before the CDR3 does, and the rest of the CDR3 is filled in from the germline J gene. The rearrangement joins TRBV17 to TRBJ2-1, with D possibly TRBD1 on 7 matching bases. The CDR3 runs to 15 residues. V dropped 0 bases and J dropped 3 bases, with 9 bases sitting between them. Germline V gene data show CDR1 as MNHDT and CDR2 as YYDKIL. The CDR3 here is CASSRERGRYAEQFF. The CDR3 DNA, read in part, is TGTGCTAGCAGTAGAGAAAGGGGGCGCTATGCT.

About this clone: Mouse germline and gene names are used. The read ends 3 residues early relative to the CDR3; the germline J gene fills the gap. The genes are TRBV5 and TRBJ1-6; D remains unclear. TRBJ1-6 qualifies as an ORF whose function is uncertain. Germline V gene sequence: CDR1 LGHNA, CDR2 YNLKQL (reference sequence). Trimming removed 3 bases at V and 0 bases at J, with 0 bases between. There are 13 residues in the CDR3. The covered CDR3 bases are TGTGCCAGCAGCCATTCCTATAATTCGCCC. It translates to CASSHSYNSP. In full, the CDR3 reads CASSHSYNSPLYF.

In this sample, this clone turned up a few times. Mouse gene names apply. The read stops 3 residues short of the end of the CDR3; the missing end is completed from the germline J gene. The chain has TRBV5 and TRBJ1-6; a weak D match, TRBD1 (6 bases). TRBJ1-6 is annotated as an ORF whose role is uncertain. CDR1 is LGHNA and CDR2 is YNLKQL in the germline V gene (reference sequence). Trimming took 4 bases from V and 6 from J, leaving 7 bases between them. The CDR3 consists of 13 residues. Incomplete CDR3 DNA: TGTGCCAGCAGCCTGGACAGTAATTCGCCC. It specifies CASSLDSNSP. The whole CDR3 protein is CASSLDSNSPLYF.

This clone was recorded a few times. The gene symbols are mouse symbols. The read is 4 residues too short to cover the CDR3 end, so that end is filled in from the germline J gene. This CDR3 is also generated by other DNA sequences in the sample. The genes are TRBV19 and TRBJ2-1; 10 bases align to TRBD1. This CDR3 comprises 14 residues. V was pared by 2 bases and J by 6 bases, with 2 bases of the junction left unmatched. CDR1 FNHDT and CDR2 SITEND come from the germline V gene (reference sequence). The sequenced part of the CDR3 DNA is TGTGCCAGCAGTATTAGGGACAGGGGTGCT. Protein: CASSIRDRGA. The full CDR3 sequence reads CASSIRDRGAEQFF.

Regarding this clone: The genes are named according to mouse. CDR3 DNA, as far as it was read: TGTGCTAGCAGTGTGACAGGGTGGGCT. As protein: CASSVTGWA. The full CDR3 protein reads CASSVTGWAEQFF. The genes are TRBV17 and TRBJ2-1; 7 bases are shared with TRBD1. The read terminates 4 residues ahead of where the CDR3 ends, so the germline J gene completes it. CDR3 length: 13 amino acids. Germline V gene lookup returns CDR1 MNHDT and CDR2 YYDKIL.

This clone was seen more than once but under ten times. Genes here carry mouse names. Read coverage stops 4 residues before the CDR3 terminus; the germline J gene supplies the remainder. V usage is TRBV19 and J usage is TRBJ2-4; D is possibly TRBD1 (7 bases). The germline V gene has CDR1 FNHDT and CDR2 SITEND (reference sequence). The V end was cut by 1 base, the J end by 1 base, with 13 bases between. This CDR3 contains 16 residues. The CDR3: CASSIKGARGQNTLYF. The part of the CDR3 DNA that was read is TGTGCCAGCAGTATAAAGGGGGCGCGAGGTCAAAAC.

The table lists this clone with a few counts. Each gene name is a mouse one. The CDR3 goes on 4 residues after the read ends, and that part is filled in from the germline J gene. The chain combines TRBV1 with TRBJ1-1; D possibly corresponds to TRBD1 (6 bases). V dropped 4 bases and J dropped 4 bases, with 7 bases sitting between them. Per germline, CDR1 NSQYPW and CDR2 LRSPGD (reference sequence). The length of the CDR3 is 12 residues. CDR3 loop: CTCSDRVTEVFF. The sequenced CDR3 bases are TGCACCTGCAGTGACAGGGTCACA.

Points on this clone: The gene names given are mouse names. Other DNA sequences of this sample code for an identical CDR3. The part of the CDR3 DNA that was read is TGTGCCAGCAGTTTGGGGACAGTCTATGCT. Translated, it gives CASSLGTVYA. The entire CDR3 reads CASSLGTVYAEQFF. The rearrangement uses TRBV14 and TRBJ2-1; 7 bases align to TRBD1. With the read ending 4 residues before the CDR3 end, the germline J gene is used to fill in that end. Looked up from germline, CDR1 is SGHDT and CDR2 is FRDEAV. The CDR3 has 14 amino acids. Trimming took 2 bases from V and 3 from J; bases not matched to a gene: 2.

This clone has a count of ten or more. Genes and germline come from the mouse. Read coverage stops 4 residues before the CDR3 terminus; the germline J gene supplies the remainder. Other DNA sequences in the sample encode the same CDR3. The chain employs TRBV1 and TRBJ2-1; D is possibly TRBD1 (6 bases). There are 15 residues in the CDR3. The V gene's germline CDR1 is NSQYPW and CDR2 LRSPGD (reference sequence). The V and J ends lost 3 bases and 0 bases respectively, with 9 bases between them. The sequenced part of the CDR3 DNA is TGCACCTGCAGTGCCGGGACAAATAACTATGCT. It yields the protein CTCSAGTNNYA. The CDR3, in full, reads CTCSAGTNNYAEQFF.

Worth noting for this clone: Genes and germline are mouse. The read ends 4 residues shy of where the CDR3 ends; the end is completed using the germline J gene. V is TRBV13-1 and J is TRBJ2-4; 12 bases agree with TRBD2. Per the germline V gene, CDR1 is NSHNY and CDR2 is SYGAGN. The CDR3 loop spans 15 amino acids. CDR3 sequence: CASSPDWGGKNTLYF. Incomplete CDR3 DNA: TGTGCCAGCAGTCCTGACTGGGGGGGCAAGAAC.

This clone has more than one count but fewer than ten. Gene names are mouse gene names. The sequenced fragment ends 3 residues before the CDR3 boundary, so the rest is inferred from the germline J gene. The chain joins TRBV13-1 to TRBJ1-6; 11 bases agree with TRBD1. Being an ORF, TRBJ1-6 has a function that is uncertain. V trimming: 2 bases; J trimming: 8 bases; junction bases outside the gene matches: 3. The CDR3 extends over 15 amino acids. Germline CDR1 is NSHNY and CDR2 is SYGAGN. The CDR3 loop is CASSEDRGRYSPLYF. CDR3 bases read: TGTGCCAGCAGTGAGGACAGGGGGCGGTATTCGCCC.